Reported below is one TCR beta chain. This clonotype was observed a few times. What this receptor recognizes is not known. Nothing much larger sits one base from this clone, and base qualities are not available. Libraries were constructed by 5' RACE. These reads were obtained on an Illumina HiSeq 2500. A second PCR of 7 to 11 cycles was performed with a sample-barcoded 5' primer and a J-beta primer mix. A unique molecular identifier was introduced onto each TCR beta cDNA molecule by a template-switch 5' adaptor carrying 12 random nucleotides. Each sample yielded at least 3 million CDR3-containing paired-end reads. First-strand cDNA synthesis was performed from all RNA using the Mint cDNA synthesis kit, with priming by a TRBC-specific oligonucleotide. All cDNA was treated with uracil-DNA glycosylase and then went through a first 18-cycle PCR with the universal primers M1SS and BC2_uni_R. The paper's data handling went like this. For normalization, 1 million high-quality reads, each with a distinct molecular identifier, were randomly selected from each sample. Reads sharing molecular identifiers were discarded rather than binned into consensus sequences. CDR3 identification, clonotype clustering and error correction used MiTCR with a Q25 quality threshold and the strictest error-elimination algorithm. Lower-bound total TCR beta diversity was estimated with a nonparametric unseen species model using Euler transformation. Using fastp at Q25 and MiXCR, TCRdb reprocessed the public reads and kept productive beta chains. Duplicate CDR3 protein sequences are folded into a single record with the most common DNA and genes. These V and J calls originate from TCRdb's pipeline instead of the authors' own analysis. Across this sample there are about 1,500,000 distinct CDR3 sequences, with 42% seen only once. The ten biggest clones cover less than 8% of the sample.

Systemically healthy Caucasian individuals from Russia, 39 in total and aged roughly 6 to 100 years, were included as donors. Each donor gave approximately 9.3 milliliters of peripheral blood, collected into EDTA-treated Vacutainer tubes. Ficoll-Paque density-gradient centrifugation was used to isolate PBMCs, with at least 7 million per sample. Total RNA was extracted from PBMCs with Trizol reagent, with at least 6 micrograms obtained per sample. The percentages of naive CD45RAhigh/CD27high T cells were determined by flow cytometry on a PBMC aliquot from every donor. This sample is part of a study of blood T cells in healthy people across ages (dated by TCRdb to between 2014 and 2017). Broadly, across the study: In model experiments, roughly one uniquely barcoded TCR beta cDNA molecule per two T cells was captured by template switching. Age-related changes in TCR beta repertoire diversity were measured in the study by deep sequencing normalized with unique cDNA molecular identifiers. The study analyzed two additional independent replicas of 1 million unique cDNA reads from the same blood draw for two donors, one aged 18 to 29 and one aged 80 or older. Four age groups were formed from the donors: young (average approximately 15 years), middle-aged (approximately 40), aged (roughly 59) and long-lived (roughly 88). Donors of different ages were randomly distributed across sequencing lanes to avoid experimental bias. The research as a whole found: The percentage of naive T cells measured by flow cytometry correlated strongly with observed TCR beta diversity. Estimates of total diversity based on one million sequenced T cells were regarded as lower bounds and as underestimates. Observed TCR beta diversity per million T cells fell roughly linearly with age, and a significant reduction was already apparent by age roughly 40. Compared with the aged group, the long-lived group had more naive CD4+ T cells, fewer expanded clones and increased TCR diversity, a pattern suggesting age selection. Donor CMV infection status was unknown, potentially confounding age-related changes in expanded clonotypes. Conclusive comparison of naive and antigen-experienced compartments was prevented by the profiling of bulk unsorted PBMCs.

Sequencing was done on a sample of blood. The TCR was taken from a young woman in good health.

The CDR3 reads CASSEPSRPMGGTQYF. The nucleotide sequence reads as follows: TGTGCCAGCAGTGAACCATCTCGGCCGATGGGAGGGACCCAGTACTTC. Recombination joined TRBV6-1 with TRBJ2-5; tentative D gene TRBD2, with 6 bases matching. The germline V gene yields MNHNS for CDR1 and SASEGT for CDR2. V and J lose 2 bases and 7 bases, and a span of 20 bases separates them. There are 16 amino acids in the CDR3, from cysteine to phenylalanine inclusive. The CDR3 DNA has 48 bases and is translated from base 1.